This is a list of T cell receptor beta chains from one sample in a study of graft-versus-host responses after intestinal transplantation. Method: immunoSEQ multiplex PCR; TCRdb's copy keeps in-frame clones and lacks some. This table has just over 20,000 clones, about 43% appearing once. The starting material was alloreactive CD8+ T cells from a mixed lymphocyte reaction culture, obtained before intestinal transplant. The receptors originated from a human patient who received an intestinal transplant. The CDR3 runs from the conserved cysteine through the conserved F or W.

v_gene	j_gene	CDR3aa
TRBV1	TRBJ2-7	CTSSHDTTSGRPRIQLEQYF
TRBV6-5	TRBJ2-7	CASSYSGGLTYEQYF
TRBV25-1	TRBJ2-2	CASSWGGTGRAGELFF
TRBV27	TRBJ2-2	CASGWVTGELFF
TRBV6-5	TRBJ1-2	CASSYSGGRLSYGYTF
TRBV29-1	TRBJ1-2	CSVPLVTRGSYGYTF
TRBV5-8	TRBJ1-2	CASSQTGRSGYTF
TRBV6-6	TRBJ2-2	CASTRAAGELFF
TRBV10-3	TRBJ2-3	CAISGPQTGGGTDTQYF
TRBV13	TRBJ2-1	CASSLDSGVPYNEQFF
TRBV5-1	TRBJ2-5	CASSWTLDFQETQYF
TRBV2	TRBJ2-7	CASSEALLAGEQYF
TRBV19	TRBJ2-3	CASSIRSLESDTQYF
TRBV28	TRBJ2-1	CASSGPGGTSWDEQFF
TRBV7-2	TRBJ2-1	CASSHALLSYNEQFF
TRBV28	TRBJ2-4	CASSLWSQNIQYF
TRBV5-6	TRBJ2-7	CASSFFDYEQYF
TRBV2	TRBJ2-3	CASSWGSTDTQYF
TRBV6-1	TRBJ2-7	CASSQGSREQYF
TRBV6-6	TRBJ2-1	CASSYRGPGNGEQFF
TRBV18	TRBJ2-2	CASSPPRGGNTGELFF